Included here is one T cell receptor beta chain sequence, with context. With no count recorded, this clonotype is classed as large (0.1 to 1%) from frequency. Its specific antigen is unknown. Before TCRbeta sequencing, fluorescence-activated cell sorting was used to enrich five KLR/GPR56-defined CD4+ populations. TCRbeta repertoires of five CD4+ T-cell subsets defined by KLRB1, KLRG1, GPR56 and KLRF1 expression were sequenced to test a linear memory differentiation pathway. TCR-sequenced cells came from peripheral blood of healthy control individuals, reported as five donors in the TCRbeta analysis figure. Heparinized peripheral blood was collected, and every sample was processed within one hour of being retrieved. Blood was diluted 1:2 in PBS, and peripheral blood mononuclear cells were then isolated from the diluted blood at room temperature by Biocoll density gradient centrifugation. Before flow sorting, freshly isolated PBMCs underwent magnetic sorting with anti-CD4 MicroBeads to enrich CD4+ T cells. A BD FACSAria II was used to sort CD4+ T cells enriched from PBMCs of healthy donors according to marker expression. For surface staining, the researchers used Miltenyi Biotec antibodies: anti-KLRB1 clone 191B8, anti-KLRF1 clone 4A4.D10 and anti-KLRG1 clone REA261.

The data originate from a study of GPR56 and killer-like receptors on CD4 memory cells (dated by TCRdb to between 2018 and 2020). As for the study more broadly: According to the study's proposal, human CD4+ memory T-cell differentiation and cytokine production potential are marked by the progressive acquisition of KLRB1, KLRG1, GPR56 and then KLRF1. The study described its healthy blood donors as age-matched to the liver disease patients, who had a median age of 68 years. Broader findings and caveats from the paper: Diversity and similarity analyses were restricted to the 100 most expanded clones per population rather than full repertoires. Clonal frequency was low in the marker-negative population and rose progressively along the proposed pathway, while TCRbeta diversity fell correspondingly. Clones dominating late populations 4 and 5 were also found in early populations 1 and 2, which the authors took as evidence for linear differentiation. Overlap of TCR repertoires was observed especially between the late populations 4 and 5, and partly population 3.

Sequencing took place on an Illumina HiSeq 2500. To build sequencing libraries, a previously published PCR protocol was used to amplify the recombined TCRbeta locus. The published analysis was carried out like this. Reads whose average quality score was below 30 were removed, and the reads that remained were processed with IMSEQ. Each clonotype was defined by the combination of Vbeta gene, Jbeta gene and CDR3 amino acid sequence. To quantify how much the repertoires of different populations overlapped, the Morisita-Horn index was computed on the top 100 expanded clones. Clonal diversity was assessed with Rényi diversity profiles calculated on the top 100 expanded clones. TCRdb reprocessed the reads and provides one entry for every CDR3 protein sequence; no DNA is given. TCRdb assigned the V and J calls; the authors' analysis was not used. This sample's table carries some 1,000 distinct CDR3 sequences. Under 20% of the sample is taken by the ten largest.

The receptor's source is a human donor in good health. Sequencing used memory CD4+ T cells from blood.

The CDR3 region has the sequence CASSELLAGAGELFF. The V and J genes are TRBV6-1 and TRBJ2-2; the D call from TCRdb, TRBD2, cannot be confirmed without DNA. CDR1 and CDR2 (MNHNS, SASEGT) derive from the germline V gene. From the cysteine through the phenylalanine, the CDR3 covers 15 amino acids. Nucleotide data are not available.